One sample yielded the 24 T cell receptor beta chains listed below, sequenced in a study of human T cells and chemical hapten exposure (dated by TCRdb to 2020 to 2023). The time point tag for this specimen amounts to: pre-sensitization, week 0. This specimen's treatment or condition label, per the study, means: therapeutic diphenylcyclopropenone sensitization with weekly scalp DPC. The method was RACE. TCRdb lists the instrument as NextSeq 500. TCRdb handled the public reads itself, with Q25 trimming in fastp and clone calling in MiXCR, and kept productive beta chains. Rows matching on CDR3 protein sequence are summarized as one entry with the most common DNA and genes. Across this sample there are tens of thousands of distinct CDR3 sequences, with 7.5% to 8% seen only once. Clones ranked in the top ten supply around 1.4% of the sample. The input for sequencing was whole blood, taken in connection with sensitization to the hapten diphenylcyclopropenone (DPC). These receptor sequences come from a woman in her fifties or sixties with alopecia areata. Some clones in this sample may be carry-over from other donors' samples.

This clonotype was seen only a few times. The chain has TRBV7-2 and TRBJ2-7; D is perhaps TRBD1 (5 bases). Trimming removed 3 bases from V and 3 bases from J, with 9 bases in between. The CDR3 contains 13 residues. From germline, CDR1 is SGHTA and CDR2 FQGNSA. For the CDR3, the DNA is TGTGCCAGCAGCTTCGGCAGGGACTACGAGCAGTACTTC. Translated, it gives CASSFGRDYEQYF. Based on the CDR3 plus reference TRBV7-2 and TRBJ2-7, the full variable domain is GAGVSQSPSNKVTEKGKDVELRCDPISGHTALYWYRQSLGQGLEFLIYFQGNSAPDKSGLPSDRFSAERTGGSVSTLTIQRTQQEDSAVYLCASSFGRDYEQYFGPGTRLTVT.

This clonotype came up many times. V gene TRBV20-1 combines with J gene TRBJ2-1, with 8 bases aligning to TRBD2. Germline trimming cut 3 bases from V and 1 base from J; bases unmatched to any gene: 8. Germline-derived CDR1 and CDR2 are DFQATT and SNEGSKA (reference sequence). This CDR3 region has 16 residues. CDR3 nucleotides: TGCAGTGCTAGCCCCCGAGCGGGAGCTTCCTACAATGAGCAGTTCTTC. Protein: CSASPRAGASYNEQFF.

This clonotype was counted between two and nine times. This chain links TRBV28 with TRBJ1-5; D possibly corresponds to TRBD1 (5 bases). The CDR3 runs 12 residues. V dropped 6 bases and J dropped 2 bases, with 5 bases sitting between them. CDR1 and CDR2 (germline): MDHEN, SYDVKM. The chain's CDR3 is CASRGGNQPQHF. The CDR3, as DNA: TGTGCCAGCAGGGGGGGCAATCAGCCCCAGCATTTT.

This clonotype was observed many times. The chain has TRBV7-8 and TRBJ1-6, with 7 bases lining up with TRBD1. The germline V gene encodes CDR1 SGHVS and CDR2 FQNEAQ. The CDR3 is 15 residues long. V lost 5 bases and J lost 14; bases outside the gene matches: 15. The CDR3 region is CASSPGGSLHRTLHF. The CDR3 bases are TGTGCCAGCAGCCCAGGGGGTAGCCTTCATAGGACCCTCCACTTT.

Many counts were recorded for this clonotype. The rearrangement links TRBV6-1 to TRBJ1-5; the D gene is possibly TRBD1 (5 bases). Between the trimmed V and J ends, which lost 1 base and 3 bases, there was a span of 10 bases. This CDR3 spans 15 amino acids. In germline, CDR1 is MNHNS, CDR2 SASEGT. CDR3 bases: TGTGCCAGCAGTGAAGGCAGGGTTTCCAATCAGCCCCAGCATTTT. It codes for CASSEGRVSNQPQHF.

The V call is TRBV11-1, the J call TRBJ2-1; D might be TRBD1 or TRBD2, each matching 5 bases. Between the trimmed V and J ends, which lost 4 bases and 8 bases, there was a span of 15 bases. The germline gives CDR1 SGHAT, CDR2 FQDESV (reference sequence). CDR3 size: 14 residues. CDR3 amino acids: CASSSDSTRDEQFF. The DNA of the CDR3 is TGTGCCAGCAGCTCTGACAGCACTAGGGATGAGCAGTTCTTC.

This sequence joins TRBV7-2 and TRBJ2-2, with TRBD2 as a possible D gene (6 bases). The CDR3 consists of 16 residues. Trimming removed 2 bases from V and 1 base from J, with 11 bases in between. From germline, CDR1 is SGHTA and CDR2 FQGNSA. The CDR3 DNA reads TGTGCCAGCAGCTTACAAGGCGGGATGAACACCGGGGAGCTGTTTTTT. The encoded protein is CASSLQGGMNTGELFF.

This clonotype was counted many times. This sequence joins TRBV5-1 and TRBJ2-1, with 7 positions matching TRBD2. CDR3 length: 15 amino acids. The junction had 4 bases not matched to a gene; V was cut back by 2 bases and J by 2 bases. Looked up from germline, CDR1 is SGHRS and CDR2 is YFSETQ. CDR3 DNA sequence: TGCGCCAGCAGCTTTGGAGCGGGGCCCTACAATGAGCAGTTCTTC. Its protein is CASSFGAGPYNEQFF.

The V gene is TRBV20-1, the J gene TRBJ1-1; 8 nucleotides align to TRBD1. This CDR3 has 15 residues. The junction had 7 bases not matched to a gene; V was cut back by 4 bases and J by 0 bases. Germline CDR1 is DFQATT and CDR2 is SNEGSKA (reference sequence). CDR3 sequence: CSAKTTTGVNTEAFF. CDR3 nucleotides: TGCAGTGCTAAGACGACGACAGGGGTGAACACTGAAGCTTTCTTT.

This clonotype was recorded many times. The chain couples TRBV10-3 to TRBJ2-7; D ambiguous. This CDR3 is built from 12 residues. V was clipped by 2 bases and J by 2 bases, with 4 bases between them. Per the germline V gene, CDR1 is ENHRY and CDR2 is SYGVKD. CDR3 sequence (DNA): TGTGCCATCAGTGAGGAAACCTACGAGCAGTACTTC. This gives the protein CAISEETYEQYF.

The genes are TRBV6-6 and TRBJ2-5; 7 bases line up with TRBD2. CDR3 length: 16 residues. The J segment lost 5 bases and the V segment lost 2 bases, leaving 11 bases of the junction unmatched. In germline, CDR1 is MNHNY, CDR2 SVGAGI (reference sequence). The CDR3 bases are TGTGCCAGCAGTTACGGTGGTGCGGGAGTCGGGGAGACCCAGTACTTC. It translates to CASSYGGAGVGETQYF.

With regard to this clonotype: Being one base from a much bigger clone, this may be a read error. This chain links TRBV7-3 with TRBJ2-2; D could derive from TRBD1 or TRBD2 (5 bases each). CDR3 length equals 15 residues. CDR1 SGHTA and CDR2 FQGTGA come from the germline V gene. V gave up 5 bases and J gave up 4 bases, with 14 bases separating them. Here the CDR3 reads CASSQGPWGTGELFF. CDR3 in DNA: TGTGCCAGCAGCCAGGGACCGTGGGGCACCGGGGAGCTGTTTTTT.

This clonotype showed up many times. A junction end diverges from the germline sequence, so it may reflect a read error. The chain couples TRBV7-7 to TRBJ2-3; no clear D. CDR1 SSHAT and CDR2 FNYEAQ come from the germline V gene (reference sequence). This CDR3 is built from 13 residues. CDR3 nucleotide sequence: TGTGCTAGCAGCTTAGATGGAGCAGATACGCAGTATTTT. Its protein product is CASSLDGADTQYF.

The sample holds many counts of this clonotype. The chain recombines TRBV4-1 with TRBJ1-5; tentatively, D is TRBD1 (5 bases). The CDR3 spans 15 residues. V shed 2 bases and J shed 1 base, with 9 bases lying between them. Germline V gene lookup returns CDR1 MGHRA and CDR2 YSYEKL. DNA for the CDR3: TGCGCCAGCAGCCAACTGGAGGGGAGCAATCAGCCCCAGCATTTT. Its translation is CASSQLEGSNQPQHF.

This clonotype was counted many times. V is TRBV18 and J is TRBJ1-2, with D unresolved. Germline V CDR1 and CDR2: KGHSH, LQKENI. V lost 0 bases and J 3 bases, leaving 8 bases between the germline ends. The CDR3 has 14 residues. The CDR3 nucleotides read TGTGCCAGCTCACCACCAGGGTATGACTATGGCTACACCTTC. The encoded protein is CASSPPGYDYGYTF.

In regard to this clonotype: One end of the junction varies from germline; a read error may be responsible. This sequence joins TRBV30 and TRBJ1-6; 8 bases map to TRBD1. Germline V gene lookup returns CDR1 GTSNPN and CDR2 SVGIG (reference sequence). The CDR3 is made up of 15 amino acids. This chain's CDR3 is CAWRAPGQVNSPLHF. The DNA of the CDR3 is TGTGCTTGGAGGGCTCCGGGACAGGTGAATTCACCCCTCCACTTT.

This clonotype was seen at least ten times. Written as DNA, the CDR3 is TGTGCCAGCAGCCCCAGGTTGAGGCAAGAGACCCAGTACTTC. It encodes CASSPRLRQETQYF. V and J are TRBV14 and TRBJ2-5; D not resolved. V lost 4 bases, J lost 2 bases, and 11 bases lay in between. This CDR3 comprises 14 residues. The germline CDR1 and CDR2 sequences are SGHDN and FVKESK. The full variable domain, in which reference TRBV14 and TRBJ2-5 provide the parts outside the CDR3, is EAGVTQFPSHSVIEKGQTVTLRCDPISGHDNLYWYRRVMGKEIKFLLHFVKESKQDESGMPNNRFLAERTGGTYSTLKVQPAELEDSGVYFCASSPRLRQETQYFGPGTRLLVL.

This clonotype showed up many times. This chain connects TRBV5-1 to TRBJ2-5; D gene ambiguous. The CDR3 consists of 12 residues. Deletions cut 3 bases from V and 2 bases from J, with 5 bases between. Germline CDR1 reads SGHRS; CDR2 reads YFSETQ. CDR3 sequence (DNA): TGCGCCAGCAGCTGGAATCAAGAGACCCAGTACTTC. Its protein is CASSWNQETQYF.

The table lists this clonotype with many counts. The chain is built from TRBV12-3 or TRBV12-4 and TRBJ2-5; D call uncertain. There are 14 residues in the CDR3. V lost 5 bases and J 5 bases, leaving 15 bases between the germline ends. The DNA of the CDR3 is TGTGCCAGCAGTCCCTGGGCTGCTGGGGAGACCCAGTACTTC. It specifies CASSPWAAGETQYF.

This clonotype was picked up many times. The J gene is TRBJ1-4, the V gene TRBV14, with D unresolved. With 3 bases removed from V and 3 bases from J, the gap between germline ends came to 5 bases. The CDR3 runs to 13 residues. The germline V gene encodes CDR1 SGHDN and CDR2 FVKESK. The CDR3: CASSQQPNEKLFF. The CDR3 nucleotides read TGTGCCAGCAGCCAGCAGCCTAATGAAAAACTGTTTTTT.

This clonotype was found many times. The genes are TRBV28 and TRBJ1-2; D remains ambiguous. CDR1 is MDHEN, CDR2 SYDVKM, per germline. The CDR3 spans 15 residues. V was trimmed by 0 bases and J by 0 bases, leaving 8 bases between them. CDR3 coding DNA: TGTGCCAGCAGTTTATGGGGCAGTTCTAACTATGGCTACACCTTC. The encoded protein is CASSLWGSSNYGYTF.

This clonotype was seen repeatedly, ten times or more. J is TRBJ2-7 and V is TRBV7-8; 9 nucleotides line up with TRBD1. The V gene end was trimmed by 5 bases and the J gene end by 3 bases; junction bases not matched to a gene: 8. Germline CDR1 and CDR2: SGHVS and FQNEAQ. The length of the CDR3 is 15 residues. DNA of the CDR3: TGTGCCAGCAGCCCGGGACAGGGCCCTAGCTACGAGCAGTACTTC. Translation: CASSPGQGPSYEQYF.

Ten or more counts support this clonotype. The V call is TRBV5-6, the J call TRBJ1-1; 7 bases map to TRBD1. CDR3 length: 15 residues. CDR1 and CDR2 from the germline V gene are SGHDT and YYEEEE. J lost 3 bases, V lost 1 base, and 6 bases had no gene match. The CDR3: CASSLFDRDHTEAFF. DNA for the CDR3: TGTGCCAGCAGCTTGTTCGACAGGGACCACACTGAAGCTTTCTTT.

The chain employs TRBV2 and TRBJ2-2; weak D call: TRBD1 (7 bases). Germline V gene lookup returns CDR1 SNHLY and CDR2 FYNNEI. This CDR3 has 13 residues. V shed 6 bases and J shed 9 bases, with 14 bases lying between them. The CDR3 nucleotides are TGTGCCAGCAGCCTAGGAGGGGGCAGGGAGCTGTTTTTT. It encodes CASSLGGGRELFF.